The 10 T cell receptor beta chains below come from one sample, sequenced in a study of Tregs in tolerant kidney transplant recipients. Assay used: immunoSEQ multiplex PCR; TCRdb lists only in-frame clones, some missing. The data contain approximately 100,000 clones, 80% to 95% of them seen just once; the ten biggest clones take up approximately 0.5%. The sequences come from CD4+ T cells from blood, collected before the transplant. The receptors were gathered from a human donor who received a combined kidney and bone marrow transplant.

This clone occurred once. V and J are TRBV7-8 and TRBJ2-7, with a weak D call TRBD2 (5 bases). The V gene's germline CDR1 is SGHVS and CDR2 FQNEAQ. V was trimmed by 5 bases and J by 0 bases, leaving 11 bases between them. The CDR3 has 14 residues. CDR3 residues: CASSRGLSSYEQYF. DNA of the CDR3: TGTGCCAGCAGCCGTGGACTGAGCTCCTACGAGCAGTACTTC.

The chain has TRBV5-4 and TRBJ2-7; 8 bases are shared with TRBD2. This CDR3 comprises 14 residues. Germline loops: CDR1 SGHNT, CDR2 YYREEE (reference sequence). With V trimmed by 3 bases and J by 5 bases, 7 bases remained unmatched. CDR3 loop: CASSSGGAGDEQYF. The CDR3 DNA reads TGTGCCAGCAGCTCCGGGGGAGCGGGAGACGAGCAGTACTTC.

The DNA for the CDR3 is TGTGCCAGCAGCGCCCCCCGGGGGGCCGGTTCCTACAATGAGCAGTTCTTC. Protein: CASSAPRGAGSYNEQFF. The V and J genes are TRBV9 and TRBJ2-1; perhaps TRBD2 as D (7 bases). V lost 3 bases to trimming and J lost 1 base, with 17 bases between them. The germline V gene encodes CDR1 SGDLS and CDR2 YYNGEE. CDR3 length: 17 amino acids.

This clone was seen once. The CDR3 reads CASSFGTGPFDEQYF. Here the CDR3 DNA reads TGTGCCAGCAGCTTCGGGACAGGGCCCTTTGACGAGCAGTACTTC. V gene TRBV11-2 combines with J gene TRBJ2-7; 9 bases match TRBD1. The CDR3 has 15 amino acids. Looked up from germline, CDR1 is SGHAT and CDR2 is FQNNGV. V lost 3 bases and J lost 5; bases outside the gene matches: 8.

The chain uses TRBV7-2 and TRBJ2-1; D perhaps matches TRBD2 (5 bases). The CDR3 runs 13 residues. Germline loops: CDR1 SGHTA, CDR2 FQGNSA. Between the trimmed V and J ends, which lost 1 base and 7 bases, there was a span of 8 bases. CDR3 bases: TGTGCCAGCAGCTTAGTTGTAGCGAATGAGCAGTTCTTC. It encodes CASSLVVANEQFF.

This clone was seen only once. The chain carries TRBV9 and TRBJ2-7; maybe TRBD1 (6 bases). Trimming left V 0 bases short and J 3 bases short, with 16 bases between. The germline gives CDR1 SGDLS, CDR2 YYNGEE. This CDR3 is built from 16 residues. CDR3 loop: CASSVVNREPNYEQYF. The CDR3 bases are TGTGCCAGCAGCGTAGTAAACAGGGAGCCCAACTACGAGCAGTACTTC.

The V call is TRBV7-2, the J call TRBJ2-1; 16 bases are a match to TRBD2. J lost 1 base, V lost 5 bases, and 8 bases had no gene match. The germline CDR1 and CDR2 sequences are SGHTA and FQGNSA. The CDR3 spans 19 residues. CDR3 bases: TGTGCCAGCAGCCCCCAGGGACTAGCGGGAGGGCCGTCCTACAATGAGCAGTTCTTC. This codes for CASSPQGLAGGPSYNEQFF.

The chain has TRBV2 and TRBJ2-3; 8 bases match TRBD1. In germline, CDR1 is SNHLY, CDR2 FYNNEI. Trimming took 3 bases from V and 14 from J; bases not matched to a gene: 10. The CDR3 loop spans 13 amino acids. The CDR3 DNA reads TGTGCCAGCAGTGACGAACGGGCACAGGGGGGGTATTTT. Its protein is CASSDERAQGGYF.

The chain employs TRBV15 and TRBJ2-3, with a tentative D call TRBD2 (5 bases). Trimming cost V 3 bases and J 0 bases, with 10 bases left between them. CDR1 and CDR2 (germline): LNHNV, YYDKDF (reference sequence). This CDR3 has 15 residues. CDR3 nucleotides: TGTGCCACCAGCAGGGAGGACCGGAGCACAGATACGCAGTATTTT. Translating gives CATSREDRSTDTQYF. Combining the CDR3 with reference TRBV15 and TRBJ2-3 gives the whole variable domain DAMVIQNPRYQVTQFGKPVTLSCSQTLNHNVMYWYQQKSSQAPKLLFHYYDKDFNNEADTPDNFQSRRPNTSFCFLDIRSPGLGDTAMYLCATSREDRSTDTQYFGPGTRLTVL.

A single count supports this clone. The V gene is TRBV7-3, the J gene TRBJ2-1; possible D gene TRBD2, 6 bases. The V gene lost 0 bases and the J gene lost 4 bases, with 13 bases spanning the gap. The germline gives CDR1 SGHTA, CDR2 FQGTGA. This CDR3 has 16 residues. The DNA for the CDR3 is TGTGCCAGCAGCTTAACGGGGACTCGTGAATACAATGAGCAGTTCTTC. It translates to CASSLTGTREYNEQFF.